The 29 T cell receptor beta chains listed next were all sequenced from one sample in a study of response to subunit inactivated influenza vaccine. A single record per CDR3 protein comes from TCRdb applying MiXCR to the RT-PCR reads. The sample includes roughly 500,000 distinct CDR3 sequences, approximately 17% of them seen just once. Material: CD4+ T cells sorted from PBMCs, obtained less than 30 months after vaccination. Receptors originate from a man aged 50-75 years who received an inactivated influenza vaccine.

This clonotype was recorded at least ten times. One end of the junction varies from germline; a read error may be responsible. The J gene is TRBJ1-2, the V gene TRBV2, with no clear D. CDR1 SNHLY and CDR2 FYNNEI come from the germline V gene. This CDR3 region has 13 residues. For the CDR3, the DNA is TGTGCCAGCAGCGAAGCGCGGATATATGGCTACACCTTC. It translates to CASSEARIYGYTF. Full variable domain (outside the CDR3, taken from reference TRBV2 and TRBJ1-2): EPEVTQTPSHQVTQMGQEVILRCVPISNHLYFYWYRQILGQKVEFLVSFYNNEISEKSEIFDDQFSVERPDGSNFTLKIRSTKLEDSAMYFCASSEARIYGYTFGSGTRLTVV.

The CDR3 spells CATSRPGGREGLKNEQYF. For the CDR3, the DNA is TGTGCCACCAGCAGACCCGGAGGGAGGGAGGGCCTAAAAAACGAGCAGTACTTC. The chain has TRBV15 and TRBJ2-7; 7 positions agree with TRBD2. From germline, CDR1 is LNHNV and CDR2 YYDKDF (reference sequence). The CDR3 runs 18 residues. V was pared by 2 bases and J by 5 bases, with 18 bases of the junction left unmatched.

This clonotype has at least ten counts. The chain uses TRBV5-1 and TRBJ2-1, with a tentative D call TRBD1 (6 bases). Trimming removed 4 bases at V and 4 bases at J, with 9 bases between. The CDR3 loop spans 13 amino acids. The germline CDR1 and CDR2 sequences are SGHRS and YFSETQ. The CDR3 DNA is TGCGCCAGCAGCCGGGACATATACAATGAGCAGTTCTTC. It is translated as CASSRDIYNEQFF.

The V and J genes are TRBV6-1 and TRBJ2-2; no definite D call. V was cut by 2 bases and J by 1 base, with 5 bases left in between. Germline assignment: CDR1 MNHNS and CDR2 SASEGT. CDR3 size: 14 residues. This CDR3 reads CASSENRNTGELFF. The CDR3 nucleotides read TGTGCCAGCAGTGAAAATAGGAACACCGGGGAGCTGTTTTTT.

This rearrangement joins TRBV20-1 to TRBJ2-5; D not resolved. This CDR3 is 12 amino acids long. CDR1 and CDR2 from the germline V gene are DFQATT and SNEGSKA (reference sequence). V was cut by 7 bases and J by 3 bases, with 12 bases left in between. The CDR3 region has the DNA TGCAGTGGCCGAATGGGGAAAGAGACCCAGTACTTC. Amino acids: CSGRMGKETQYF.

The sample holds a few counts of this clonotype. The gene calls are TRBV5-1 and TRBJ2-7, with a tentative D call TRBD2 (6 bases). Germline V gives CDR1 SGHRS, CDR2 YFSETQ. This CDR3 comprises 14 residues. V shed 6 bases and J shed 6 bases, with 19 bases lying between them. CDR3 loop: CASTPAGGTREQYF. DNA of the CDR3: TGCGCCAGCACCCCAGCAGGAGGGACCCGCGAGCAGTACTTC.

The rearrangement joins TRBV6-2 or TRBV6-3 to TRBJ1-2, with no clear D. Germline V gene lookup returns CDR1 MNHEY and CDR2 SVGEGT. V was shortened by 2 bases and J by 3 bases, with 7 bases between the two germline ends. The CDR3 has 13 amino acids. The CDR3 here is CASSYLPDYGYTF. CDR3 nucleotide sequence: TGTGCCAGCAGTTACCTTCCAGACTATGGCTACACCTTC.

The rearrangement uses TRBV4-3 and TRBJ2-3, with 8 nucleotides matching TRBD1. The germline V gene has CDR1 LGHNA and CDR2 YSLEER. CDR3 length: 16 amino acids. The J segment lost 4 bases and the V segment lost 4 bases, leaving 10 bases of the junction unmatched. In DNA, the CDR3 is TGCGCCAGCAGCCTGGGACAGGCGGCTAGAGCAGATACGCAGTATTTT. It encodes CASSLGQAARADTQYF.

This clonotype was found a few times. V and J are TRBV5-1 and TRBJ2-2, with TRBD1 matching 7 bases. The CDR3 totals 16 residues. The J segment lost 4 bases and the V segment lost 0 bases, leaving 6 bases of the junction unmatched. The germline gives CDR1 SGHRS, CDR2 YFSETQ. CDR3 bases: TGCGCCAGCAGCTTGGAGGGGGCATTGGCCACCGGGGAGCTGTTTTTT. Its translation is CASSLEGALATGELFF.

The chain employs TRBV27 and TRBJ1-4; D ambiguous. Looked up from germline, CDR1 is MNHEY and CDR2 is SMNVEV (reference sequence). The CDR3 covers 12 residues. The V end lost 4 bases, the J end lost 7 bases, and 7 bases lay between the germline ends. CDR3 residues: CASSSSSEKLFF. The CDR3 bases are TGTGCCAGCAGTTCGTCATCTGAAAAACTGTTTTTT. Full variable domain (missing parts from reference TRBV27 and TRBJ1-4): EAQVTQNPRYLITVTGKKLTVTCSQNMNHEYMSWYRQDPGLGLRQIYYSMNVEVTDKGDVPEGYKVSRKEKRNFPLILESPSPNQTSLYFCASSSSSEKLFFGSGTQLSVL.

This clonotype was recorded at least ten times. This chain links TRBV4-3 with TRBJ2-3, with TRBD2 matching 13 bases. The germline V gene encodes CDR1 LGHNA and CDR2 YSLEER. The CDR3 is 16 amino acids. With 2 bases clipped from V and 7 bases from J, the junction kept 6 bases outside the gene matches. CDR3 amino acids: CASSQSATSGRNTQYF. The CDR3 DNA reads as TGCGCCAGCAGCCAATCCGCGACTAGCGGGAGGAATACGCAGTATTTT.

This clonotype was observed a few times. J is TRBJ2-4 and V is TRBV5-1; no definite D call. The CDR3 has 15 residues. Germline V gene sequence: CDR1 SGHRS, CDR2 YFSETQ. Trimming left V 3 bases short and J 2 bases short, with 12 bases between. The CDR3 coding sequence is TGCGCCAGCAGCTGGTATAATCGGACCAAAAACATTCAGTACTTC. It is translated as CASSWYNRTKNIQYF.

This sequence joins TRBV6-9 and TRBJ2-1; D may be TRBD1 or TRBD2 (5 bases each). The CDR3 has 17 amino acids. Trimming took off 4 bases at V and 8 bases at J, with 24 bases between the two ends. Looked up from germline, CDR1 is MNHGY and CDR2 is SVAAGI. The CDR3 loop is CASSSSGARALGYEQFF. The CDR3 nucleotides read TGTGCCAGCAGTTCGTCCGGGGCCCGGGCCCTTGGCTATGAGCAGTTCTTC.

This clonotype occurred a few times. The chain combines TRBV6-1 with TRBJ1-1, with D unclear. The CDR3 extends over 13 amino acids. The V end lost 2 bases, the J end lost 5 bases, and 9 bases lay between the germline ends. From germline, CDR1 is MNHNS and CDR2 SASEGT. The CDR3 coding sequence is TGTGCCAGCAGTGAACGTCGGAGGACTGAAGCTTTCTTT. Translated: CASSERRRTEAFF.

This clonotype appeared many times. This chain connects TRBV20-1 to TRBJ2-4; 11 bases fit TRBD2. Germline lookup yields CDR1 DFQATT and CDR2 SNEGSKA (reference sequence). CDR3 length: 15 amino acids. J was trimmed by 0 bases and V by 6 bases; bases with no gene match: 4. The DNA of the CDR3 is TGCAGTGCGGCTAGCGGGGGGTTAGCCAAAAACATTCAGTACTTC. Its translation: CSAASGGLAKNIQYF.

The genes are TRBV2 and TRBJ1-4; the D is unclear. Trimming left V 8 bases short and J 7 bases short, with 17 bases between. Germline V gene sequence: CDR1 SNHLY, CDR2 FYNNEI. The CDR3 is 14 residues long. CDR3 amino acids: CASRSQSEGEKLFF. The CDR3 region has the DNA TGTGCCAGCCGATCGCAATCGGAGGGTGAAAAACTGTTTTTT.

The sample holds many counts of this clonotype. The CDR3 loop reads CASSPAVGRSFTDTQYF. The DNA for the CDR3 is TGCGCCAGCAGCCCGGCCGTGGGACGGTCGTTCACAGATACGCAGTATTTT. This chain joins TRBV5-1 and TRBJ2-3; D may match TRBD1 or TRBD2 (5 bases each). Trimming shortened V by 4 bases and J by 2 bases, and 20 bases separated the two germline ends. Germline V CDR1 and CDR2: SGHRS, YFSETQ. The CDR3 runs 17 residues.

This clonotype was detected only a few times. V usage is TRBV12-3 or TRBV12-4 and J usage is TRBJ1-4, with 7 bases lining up with TRBD1. Trimming at V came to 1 base and at J to 7 bases, leaving 9 bases not matched to a gene. The length of the CDR3 is 16 residues. The CDR3 nucleotides read TGTGCCAGCAGTTTAGGAGGAGGGGGCGCGGGTGAAAAACTGTTTTTT. This encodes CASSLGGGGAGEKLFF.

This clonotype was observed many times. J is TRBJ2-7 and V is TRBV7-8; the D gene is possibly TRBD2 (6 bases). The V gene lost 5 bases and the J gene lost 7 bases, with 21 bases spanning the gap. The CDR3 length is 15 residues. The germline gives CDR1 SGHVS, CDR2 FQNEAQ. CDR3: CASSHRTYGTWEQYF. DNA for the CDR3: TGTGCCAGCAGCCACAGAACGTACGGGACTTGGGAGCAGTACTTC. Full variable domain (rest looked up from reference TRBV7-8 and TRBJ2-7): GAGVSQSPRYKVAKRGQDVALRCDPISGHVSLFWYQQALGQGPEFLTYFQNEAQLDKSGLPSDRFFAERPEGSVSTLKIQRTQQEDSAVYLCASSHRTYGTWEQYFGPGTRLTVT.

This clonotype was counted many times. This rearrangement joins TRBV5-1 to TRBJ2-1; 13 nucleotides match TRBD2. Germline CDR1 SGHRS, CDR2 YFSETQ. With V trimmed by 4 bases and J by 8 bases, 6 bases remained unmatched. The CDR3 contains 15 residues. CDR3: CASSNRTSGGYEQFF. The CDR3 bases are TGCGCCAGCAGCAATCGGACTAGCGGGGGCTATGAGCAGTTCTTC.

The chain carries TRBV12-3 or TRBV12-4 and TRBJ1-2, with a weak D call TRBD1 (5 bases). The CDR3 is 12 amino acids. Deletions cut 5 bases from V and 5 bases from J, with 9 bases between. CDR3 region: CASSASGYGYTF. The CDR3 DNA reads TGTGCCAGCAGTGCCTCAGGGTATGGCTACACCTTC.

This clonotype was seen only a few times. This chain links TRBV11-3 with TRBJ2-1; 7 positions agree with TRBD1. Trimming took 1 base from V and 3 from J; bases not matched to a gene: 3. The CDR3 covers 15 residues. Germline CDR1 SGHNT, CDR2 YENEEA. This CDR3 reads CASSLAGTDYNEQFF. The CDR3 bases are TGTGCCAGCAGCTTAGCGGGGACAGACTACAATGAGCAGTTCTTC.

The rearrangement links TRBV10-3 to TRBJ2-1, with a possible D match to TRBD1 (5 bases). This CDR3 comprises 13 residues. V lost 7 bases and J lost 4, with 11 bases in between. CDR1 and CDR2 (germline): ENHRY, SYGVKD. The CDR3 spells CAITRGSYNEQFF. The CDR3 region has the DNA TGTGCCATCACAAGGGGCTCGTACAATGAGCAGTTCTTC.

J is TRBJ1-2 and V is TRBV5-1; a possible D gene is TRBD1 (6 bases). The CDR3 runs 12 residues. Germline CDR1 and CDR2: SGHRS and YFSETQ. The V end lost 4 bases, the J end lost 8 bases, and 12 bases lay between the germline ends. The CDR3 DNA reads as TGCGCCAGCAGCGTACAGGGAGACGGCTACACCTTC. Its protein product is CASSVQGDGYTF.

The rearrangement links TRBV15 to TRBJ2-2; D gene unclear. This CDR3 region has 15 residues. The V end was cut by 3 bases, the J end by 1 base, with 9 bases between. Germline V CDR1 and CDR2: LNHNV, YYDKDF (reference sequence). The CDR3 coding sequence is TGTGCCACCAGCAGGAACAGACAGAACACCGGGGAGCTGTTTTTT. Amino acids: CATSRNRQNTGELFF. Complete variable domain (other parts from reference TRBV15 and TRBJ2-2): DAMVIQNPRYQVTQFGKPVTLSCSQTLNHNVMYWYQQKSSQAPKLLFHYYDKDFNNEADTPDNFQSRRPNTSFCFLDIRSPGLGDTAMYLCATSRNRQNTGELFFGEGSRLTVL.

This clonotype occurred a few times. The rearrangement uses TRBV7-2 and TRBJ2-7; D is unresolved. The CDR3 loop spans 14 amino acids. Between the trimmed V and J ends, which lost 2 bases and 4 bases, there was a span of 12 bases. Germline lookup yields CDR1 SGHTA and CDR2 FQGNSA. The CDR3 bases are TGTGCCAGCAGCTTAAACCCTCTGTTTTACGAGCAGTACTTC. Its protein product is CASSLNPLFYEQYF.

The CDR3 DNA reads as TGTGCCAGCAGTTACCCTCTACTTTACAATGAGCAGTTCTTC. Translation: CASSYPLLYNEQFF. The chain has TRBV6-2 or TRBV6-3 and TRBJ2-1; D is uncertain. The V end was cut by 2 bases, the J end by 4 bases, with 9 bases between. Germline assignment: CDR1 MNHEY and CDR2 SVGEGT. The CDR3 loop spans 14 amino acids.

This clonotype was observed a few times. The V and J genes are TRBV10-3 and TRBJ1-2; 9 bases fit TRBD1. The CDR3 extends over 13 amino acids. J was trimmed by 2 bases and V by 7 bases; bases with no gene match: 2. Germline assignment: CDR1 ENHRY and CDR2 SYGVKD. CDR3 sequence: CAITGTGNYGYTF. As DNA, the CDR3 is TGTGCCATCACCGGGACAGGGAACTATGGCTACACCTTC.

The J gene is TRBJ2-5, the V gene TRBV6-2 or TRBV6-3; possibly TRBD1 or TRBD2 for D (5 bases each). This CDR3 spans 13 amino acids. Germline values: CDR1 MNHEY, CDR2 SVGEGT. V was pared by 7 bases and J by 5 bases, with 14 bases between. The DNA for the CDR3 is TGTGCCAGCATTAAGGGACGGTGGGAGACCCAGTACTTC. Translation gives CASIKGRWETQYF.